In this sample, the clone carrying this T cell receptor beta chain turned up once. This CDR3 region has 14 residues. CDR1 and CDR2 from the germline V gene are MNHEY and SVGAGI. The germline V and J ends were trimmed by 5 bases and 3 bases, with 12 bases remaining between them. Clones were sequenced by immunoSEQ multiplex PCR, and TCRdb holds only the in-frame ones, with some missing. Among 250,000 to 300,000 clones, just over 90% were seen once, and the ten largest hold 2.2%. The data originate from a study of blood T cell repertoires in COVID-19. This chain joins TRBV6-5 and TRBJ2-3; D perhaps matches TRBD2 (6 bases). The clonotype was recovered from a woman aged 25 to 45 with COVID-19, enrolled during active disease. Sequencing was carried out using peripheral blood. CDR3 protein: CASSRSGLTDTQYF. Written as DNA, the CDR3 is TGTGCCAGCAGTAGATCGGGACTGACAGATACGCAGTATTTT.